This T cell receptor (beta chain) was obtained from a study of identifying expanded T cells in peripheral blood. During the collection period, no donor immune events like infections were recorded. TCRdb's copy holds only in-frame clones and misses some; the assay was immunoSEQ multiplex PCR. The sample has some 100,000 clones; roughly nine tenths are singletons. Study-wide findings and caveats: About 1.2 clones differed between technical replicates, versus about 15 and 19 over time. Variance in clone template counts between roughly 2-week samples significantly increased with total template count across all healthy donors.

V lost 4 bases to trimming and J lost 2 bases, with 16 bases between them. The CDR3 loop spans 15 amino acids. The germline V gene encodes CDR1 SGDLS and CDR2 YYNGEE. As to this clone: Its antigen is unidentified.

The source of this sequence is a person aged 18-70 years in good health. V is TRBV9 and J is TRBJ2-7; D not certain. Sequenced: blood. The DNA for the CDR3 is TGTGCCAGCAGCCTGAGGCCTGGGCCTACCTACGAGCAGTACTTC. Translation: CASSLRPGPTYEQYF.